The clone carrying this TCR beta chain occurred many times. Template-switch 5'RACE cDNA synthesis added a 10-nucleotide unique molecular identifier. Over 200 million TCR-beta sequences (from 15-18 subjects) were yielded by each sequencing run. TCRdb ran MiXCR on the 5' RACE reads and lists one entry per CDR3 protein. Among approximately 46,000 distinct CDR3 sequences listed, around a tenth were seen once. PBMCs stored at -80 C, 2 million in total, were the source of the unsorted libraries. This specimen belongs to a study of neurological immune-mediated disorders. The sequencing sample was made of PBMCs. This sequence originates from a man between 65 and 85 years old with HTLV-1-associated myelopathy (HAM/TSP).

The CDR3 DNA reads TGCAGTGCCCATAGCGGGAGGGGATCAGATACGCAGTATTTT. Protein: CSAHSGRGSDTQYF. The J gene is TRBJ2-3, the V gene TRBV20-1; 11 bases are a match to TRBD2. There are 14 residues in the CDR3. V trimming: 6 bases; J trimming: 4 bases; junction bases outside the gene matches: 6. The V gene's germline CDR1 is DFQATT and CDR2 SNEGSKA (reference sequence).